Presented here are 3 T cell receptor beta chains from one specimen sequenced in a study of blood T cell repertoires in COVID-19. Only in-frame clones appear in the TCRdb table, and some are missing; sequencing was by immunoSEQ multiplex PCR. The top ten hold 2% to 3% of the sample, which has some 200,000 clones, around 87% seen once. Sequencing was carried out using peripheral blood. The receptors originated from a man between 35 and 55 years old with active or convalescent COVID-19.

The J gene is TRBJ2-1, the V gene TRBV5-6; TRBD2 matches 7 bases. After removal of 1 base from V and 2 bases from J, the junction contained 3 bases not matched to a gene. This CDR3 spans 15 amino acids. CDR1 and CDR2 from the germline V gene are SGHDT and YYEEEE. Here the CDR3 reads CASSLRGVTYNEQFF. As DNA, the CDR3 is TGTGCCAGCAGCTTGCGGGGGGTCACCTACAATGAGCAGTTCTTC.

This clone was detected a few times. The chain is built from TRBV7-9 and TRBJ1-4; a possible D gene is TRBD1 (6 bases). There are 16 residues in the CDR3. Germline CDR1 SEHNR, CDR2 FQNEAQ (reference sequence). The V end lost 5 bases, the J end lost 2 bases, and 15 bases lay between the germline ends. CDR3 nucleotides: TGTGCCAGCAGCCCGCCCGTACAGGGTACTAATGAAAAACTGTTTTTT. Translation gives CASSPPVQGTNEKLFF.

This chain joins TRBV9 and TRBJ1-2; D remains unclear. Germline values: CDR1 SGDLS, CDR2 YYNGEE. The length of the CDR3 is 15 residues. Trimming took off 4 bases at V and 0 bases at J, with 13 bases between the two ends. The DNA for the CDR3 is TGTGCCAGCAGCCCAGGAGGCTCAGCTAACTATGGCTACACCTTC. Its translation: CASSPGGSANYGYTF.